Listed below are T cell receptor beta chains from one sample, sequenced in a study of cytomegalovirus exposure and HLA in healthy donors. The assay was immunoSEQ multiplex PCR, and TCRdb's table has in-frame clones only and misses some. The profile shows 95,000 to 110,000 clones, roughly three quarters of them singletons. The sequenced material came from PBMCs. Every receptor here comes from a woman in her late teens or twenties in good health and CMV-seropositive. CDR3s include the opening cysteine and the closing phenylalanine or tryptophan. Each record gives: V gene, D gene, clone size, J gene, CDR3 protein, CDR3 DNA. D genes are given only for firm matches. Clone sizes are given selectively: once, few, many, or a class where the clone is expanded.

V: TRBV6-5; D: NA; size: NA; J: TRBJ2-5; CDR3: CASSYSGTQETQYF; DNA: TGTGCCAGCAGTTACTCCGGGACTCAAGAGACCCAGTACTTC
V: TRBV2; D: NA; size: NA; J: TRBJ2-7; CDR3: CASTRSGVQPYEQYF; DNA: TGTGCCAGCACCAGGTCAGGGGTCCAACCCTACGAGCAGTACTTC
V: TRBV4-2; D: NA; size: few; J: TRBJ2-7; CDR3: CASSQVAGGNYEQYF; DNA: TGTGCCAGCAGCCAAGTGGCCGGAGGGAACTACGAGCAGTACTTC
V: TRBV7-9; D: TRBD1; size: few; J: TRBJ2-3; CDR3: CASSVLWTGSTDTQYF; DNA: TGTGCCAGCAGCGTGTTATGGACAGGCAGCACAGATACGCAGTATTTT
V: TRBV5-1; D: NA; size: NA; J: TRBJ1-1; CDR3: CASSLEGHITEAFF; DNA: TGCGCCAGCAGCTTGGAGGGACATATCACTGAAGCTTTCTTT
V: TRBV28; D: NA; size: NA; J: TRBJ2-5; CDR3: CASSRMGLSKQETQYF; DNA: TGTGCCAGCAGTCGAATGGGACTCTCAAAACAAGAGACCCAGTACTTC
V: TRBV7-3; D: TRBD1; size: NA; J: TRBJ2-2; CDR3: CASSATGWNTGELFF; DNA: TGTGCCAGCAGCGCGACAGGGTGGAACACCGGGGAGCTGTTTTTT
V: TRBV10-3; D: TRBD2; size: once; J: TRBJ2-3; CDR3: CAITEALAGRSTDTQYF; DNA: TGTGCCATCACGGAGGCACTAGCGGGACGTAGCACAGATACGCAGTATTTT
V: TRBV13; D: TRBD1; size: NA; J: TRBJ2-1; CDR3: CASTQGARGNEQFF; DNA: TGTGCCAGCACCCAGGGGGCTAGAGGGAATGAGCAGTTCTTC
V: TRBV20-1; D: NA; size: NA; J: TRBJ2-5; CDR3: CSASHEETQYF; DNA: TGCAGTGCTAGTCATGAGGAGACCCAGTACTTC
V: TRBV5-1; D: NA; size: NA; J: TRBJ1-1; CDR3: CASSLDNSRGETFF; DNA: TGCGCCAGCAGCTTGGACAACAGCAGGGGAGAAACTTTCTTT
V: TRBV29-1; D: NA; size: NA; J: TRBJ1-5; CDR3: CSVSGAGINQPQHF; DNA: TGCAGCGTTTCGGGTGCAGGGATCAATCAGCCCCAGCATTTT
V: TRBV19; D: TRBD2; size: NA; J: TRBJ2-3; CDR3: CASRSEGGVYF; DNA: TGTGCCAGTAGGTCGGAGGGAGGGGTGTATTTT
V: TRBV29-1; D: NA; size: NA; J: TRBJ2-7; CDR3: CSVEDPGQRGEQYF; DNA: TGCAGCGTTGAAGATCCCGGGCAAAGGGGCGAGCAGTACTTC
V: TRBV4-1; D: TRBD1; size: NA; J: TRBJ2-7; CDR3: CASSRWDRGSYEQYF; DNA: TGCGCCAGCAGCCGGTGGGACAGGGGATCCTACGAGCAGTACTTC
V: TRBV9; D: TRBD2; size: NA; J: TRBJ2-7; CDR3: CASSVFASGIYEQYF; DNA: TGTGCCAGCAGCGTATTCGCTAGCGGGATTTACGAGCAGTACTTC
V: TRBV4-3; D: TRBD1; size: NA; J: TRBJ1-4; CDR3: CASSRLTGGSEKLFF; DNA: TGCGCCAGCAGCCGATTAACAGGGGGCTCTGAAAAACTGTTTTTT
V: TRBV7-2; D: NA; size: once; J: TRBJ1-2; CDR3: CASSLDPRDTNYGYTF; DNA: TGTGCCAGCAGCCTTGACCCCCGGGACACTAACTATGGCTACACCTTC
V: TRBV15; D: NA; size: NA; J: TRBJ2-5; CDR3: CATSQGPQETQYF; DNA: TGTGCCACCAGCCAGGGCCCGCAAGAGACCCAGTACTTC
V: TRBV5-4; D: NA; size: NA; J: TRBJ1-3; CDR3: CASSYQQGAGNTIYF; DNA: TGTGCCAGCAGCTATCAACAGGGTGCTGGAAACACCATATATTTT
V: TRBV7-8; D: NA; size: few; J: TRBJ2-7; CDR3: CASSPRLAYEQYF; DNA: TGTGCCAGCAGCCCTAGACTGGCCTACGAGCAGTACTTC
V: TRBV4-3; D: TRBD1; size: NA; J: TRBJ2-5; CDR3: CASSQVGRGYETQYF; DNA: TGCGCCAGCAGCCAAGTAGGCAGGGGGTATGAGACCCAGTACTTC
V: TRBV2; D: TRBD2; size: NA; J: TRBJ2-1; CDR3: CASKLTSGSGYEQFF; DNA: TGTGCCAGCAAGCTGACTAGCGGGAGTGGTTATGAGCAGTTCTTC
V: TRBV6-1; D: NA; size: NA; J: TRBJ2-2; CDR3: CASVIGGNTGELFF; DNA: TGTGCCAGCGTTATCGGGGGAAACACCGGGGAGCTGTTTTTT
V: TRBV4-3; D: TRBD1; size: NA; J: TRBJ1-2; CDR3: CASSPSATGTGGGGYTF; DNA: TGCGCCAGCAGCCCAAGTGCCACCGGGACAGGGGGTGGTGGCTACACCTTC
V: TRBV28; D: NA; size: NA; J: TRBJ2-5; CDR3: CASSPLGLQETQYF; DNA: TGTGCCAGCAGCCCGTTGGGCCTACAAGAGACCCAGTACTTC
V: TRBV6-1; D: NA; size: NA; J: TRBJ1-4; CDR3: CASSARRISATNEKLFF; DNA: TGTGCCAGCAGTGCTCGGCGGATCTCTGCAACTAATGAAAAACTGTTTTTT
V: TRBV19; D: NA; size: NA; J: TRBJ2-3; CDR3: CASTLTRTSTDTQYF; DNA: TGTGCCAGTACCCTGACTAGAACTAGCACAGATACGCAGTATTTT
V: TRBV6-1; D: TRBD1; size: NA; J: TRBJ1-2; CDR3: CASSDPGQSYGYTF; DNA: TGTGCCAGCAGTGATCCGGGACAGAGCTATGGCTACACCTTC
V: TRBV14; D: TRBD2; size: NA; J: TRBJ2-5; CDR3: CASSQEILLAGTQYF; DNA: TGTGCCAGCAGCCAAGAGATCCTATTAGCGGGGACCCAGTACTTC
V: TRBV9; D: NA; size: NA; J: TRBJ2-2; CDR3: CASSQTDSFGELFF; DNA: TGTGCCAGCAGCCAGACGGACTCTTTCGGGGAGCTGTTTTTT
V: TRBV27; D: NA; size: NA; J: TRBJ2-7; CDR3: CASRFGEGQYF; DNA: TGTGCCAGCAGATTCGGTGAGGGGCAGTACTTC
V: TRBV7-6; D: NA; size: NA; J: TRBJ1-1; CDR3: CASSLGEGMDEAFF; DNA: TGTGCCAGCAGCTTAGGAGAGGGTATGGATGAAGCTTTCTTT
V: TRBV4-3; D: TRBD2; size: NA; J: TRBJ2-7; CDR3: CASSLGTSGTVEQYF; DNA: TGCGCCAGCAGCCTCGGGACTAGCGGGACGGTCGAGCAGTACTTC
V: TRBV27; D: TRBD1; size: few; J: TRBJ1-2; CDR3: CASSLSGTGF; DNA: TGTGCCAGCAGTTTATCGGGGACAGGCTTC
V: TRBV6-5; D: NA; size: NA; J: TRBJ1-5; CDR3: CASSYIGSNQPQHF; DNA: TGTGCCAGCAGTTATATTGGCAGCAATCAGCCCCAGCATTTT
V: TRBV7-9; D: NA; size: NA; J: TRBJ2-1; CDR3: CASSLGQVHEQFF; DNA: TGTGCCAGCAGCTTAGGGCAGGTGCATGAGCAGTTCTTC
V: TRBV10-1; D: TRBD1; size: NA; J: TRBJ2-1; CDR3: CASSEAGGGNEQFF; DNA: TGCGCCAGCAGTGAGGCAGGGGGCGGAAATGAGCAGTTCTTC
V: TRBV5-4; D: NA; size: NA; J: TRBJ1-1; CDR3: CASSWGQRGTEAFF; DNA: TGTGCCAGCAGCTGGGGGCAGCGGGGGACTGAAGCTTTCTTT
V: TRBV5-6; D: TRBD1; size: few; J: TRBJ1-5; CDR3: CASSLGQGWNQPQHF; DNA: TGTGCCAGCAGCTTGGGACAGGGCTGGAATCAGCCCCAGCATTTT
V: TRBV5-1; D: NA; size: NA; J: TRBJ2-5; CDR3: CASSLGTVLQETQYF; DNA: TGCGCCAGCAGCTTGGGGACAGTCTTACAAGAGACCCAGTACTTC
V: TRBV7-3; D: NA; size: NA; J: TRBJ2-1; CDR3: CASSLASGYNEQFF; DNA: TGTGCCAGCAGCTTGGCCTCTGGCTACAATGAGCAGTTCTTC
V: TRBV21-1; D: NA; size: few; J: TRBJ2-7; CDR3: CASSKDYLSSYEQYF; DNA: TGTGCCAGCAGCAAAGACTACCTTAGCTCCTACGAGCAGTACTTC
V: TRBV2; D: TRBD1; size: NA; J: TRBJ2-7; CDR3: CASSERDRGFRQYF; DNA: TGTGCCAGCAGTGAAAGGGACAGGGGGTTTCGGCAGTACTTC
V: TRBV10-3; D: TRBD1; size: few; J: TRBJ1-4; CDR3: CASRGQENEKLFF; DNA: TGTGCCTCGAGGGGACAGGAAAATGAAAAACTGTTTTTT
V: TRBV13; D: NA; size: once; J: TRBJ1-1; CDR3: CASSLRPGEYTEAFF; DNA: TGTGCCAGCAGCTTACGGCCCGGGGAGTACACTGAAGCTTTCTTT
V: TRBV4-1; D: NA; size: NA; J: TRBJ1-2; CDR3: CASTNKAHPSNYGYTF; DNA: TGCGCCAGCACTAACAAAGCGCACCCCTCTAACTATGGCTACACCTTC
V: TRBV19; D: NA; size: NA; J: TRBJ2-7; CDR3: CASSVDRFSYEQYF; DNA: TGTGCCAGTAGTGTAGACAGGTTCTCCTACGAGCAGTACTTC
V: TRBV6-6; D: NA; size: NA; J: TRBJ2-1; CDR3: CAGRGGGFDEQFF; DNA: TGTGCCGGGAGGGGGGGAGGGTTCGATGAGCAGTTCTTC
V: TRBV19; D: TRBD1; size: once; J: TRBJ1-4; CDR3: CATRPTGSKGEKLFF; DNA: TGTGCCACCAGACCGACAGGGAGTAAGGGTGAAAAACTGTTTTTT
V: TRBV29-1; D: NA; size: NA; J: TRBJ2-7; CDR3: CSVGGAWEQYF; DNA: TGCAGCGTCGGGGGTGCCTGGGAGCAGTACTTC
V: TRBV6-1; D: TRBD1; size: NA; J: TRBJ1-4; CDR3: CAKDRGLPGEKLFF; DNA: TGTGCCAAAGACAGGGGGCTTCCGGGTGAAAAACTGTTTTTT
V: TRBV30; D: TRBD2; size: once; J: TRBJ2-7; CDR3: CAWKPGLAGAREQYF; DNA: TGTGCCTGGAAACCCGGACTAGCGGGAGCACGGGAGCAGTACTTC
V: TRBV4-2; D: TRBD1; size: NA; J: TRBJ2-7; CDR3: CASSRQPAGTGTYEQYF; DNA: TGTGCCAGCAGCCGCCAACCCGCCGGGACAGGGACCTACGAGCAGTACTTC
V: TRBV19; D: NA; size: NA; J: TRBJ1-2; CDR3: CASSWTVDYYGYTF; DNA: TGTGCCAGTAGCTGGACAGTAGACTACTATGGCTACACCTTC
V: TRBV30; D: TRBD1; size: few; J: TRBJ1-6; CDR3: CAWSVRDRVGVPLHF; DNA: TGTGCCTGGAGTGTAAGGGACAGGGTTGGAGTGCCCCTCCACTTT
V: TRBV7-8; D: NA; size: NA; J: TRBJ2-5; CDR3: CASLRVATTQETQYF; DNA: TGTGCCAGCCTGCGGGTAGCGACCACTCAAGAGACCCAGTACTTC
V: TRBV30; D: NA; size: NA; J: TRBJ1-5; CDR3: CAWSYFGQQTQPQHF; DNA: TGTGCCTGGAGTTATTTCGGACAGCAAACCCAGCCCCAGCATTTT
V: TRBV6-1; D: TRBD1; size: few; J: TRBJ1-4; CDR3: CASSANRGEKLFF; DNA: TGTGCCAGCAGTGCAAACAGGGGGGAAAAACTGTTTTTT
V: TRBV7-2; D: TRBD1; size: NA; J: TRBJ1-1; CDR3: CASSLETGKNTEAFF; DNA: TGTGCCAGCAGCTTAGAGACAGGGAAGAACACTGAAGCTTTCTTT